A selection of T cell receptor beta chains follows, all from one sample in a study of OX40 agonist ivuxolimab in advanced cancers. Sequenced by immunoSEQ multiplex PCR; TCRdb stores in-frame clones only, minus some. The data contain tens of thousands of clones, about 88% of them singletons. The sequences come from CD4+ or CD8+ T cells sorted from blood, collected in a trial of the OX40 agonist ivuxolimab. These TCRs come from an adult with an advanced solid tumor such as melanoma, head and neck, liver or kidney cancer. Both conserved end residues are part of each CDR3. The D gene is left open where the match is weak. Expanded clones get a size class; other rows say once, few or many, or leave the size out.

cdr3_nt: TGTGCCAGCAGTTGGTTGGGACCCTCCTTCGATGAGCAGTTCTTC; cdr3_aa: CASSWLGPSFDEQFF; clone_size: -; j_call: TRBJ2-1; cdr3_length: 15; v_call: TRBV6-6; d_call: -
cdr3_nt: TGTGCCAGCAGCTTGGCGGGGGGTGGGAACACTGAAGCTTTCTTT; cdr3_aa: CASSLAGGGNTEAFF; clone_size: -; j_call: TRBJ1-1; cdr3_length: 15; v_call: TRBV5-4; d_call: -
cdr3_nt: TGTGCCAGCAGCTTTGAGGGAACAGATACGCAGTATTTT; cdr3_aa: CASSFEGTDTQYF; clone_size: -; j_call: TRBJ2-3; cdr3_length: 13; v_call: TRBV7-9; d_call: -
cdr3_nt: TGTGCCAGCAGCTTTCGCGCGGCTGGTACTGAAGCTTTCTTT; cdr3_aa: CASSFRAAGTEAFF; clone_size: -; j_call: TRBJ1-1; cdr3_length: 14; v_call: TRBV5-6; d_call: -
cdr3_nt: TGTGCCAGCTCACCACCGGCGGCGGACATTCAGTACTTC; cdr3_aa: CASSPPAADIQYF; clone_size: -; j_call: TRBJ2-4; cdr3_length: 13; v_call: TRBV18; d_call: -
cdr3_nt: TGTGCCAGCAGCCGTGGATTGACAGGCCTTAACTATGGCTACACCTTC; cdr3_aa: CASSRGLTGLNYGYTF; clone_size: once; j_call: TRBJ1-2; cdr3_length: 16; v_call: TRBV5-5; d_call: -
cdr3_nt: TGTGCCAGCAGCGTACTCCAGGGGGCTAGGAACACCGGGGAGCTGTTTTTT; cdr3_aa: CASSVLQGARNTGELFF; clone_size: -; j_call: TRBJ2-2; cdr3_length: 17; v_call: TRBV9; d_call: TRBD1
cdr3_nt: TGTGCCAGCAGTGAGGACAGGGCTAATGAAAAACTGTTTTTT; cdr3_aa: CASSEDRANEKLFF; clone_size: -; j_call: TRBJ1-4; cdr3_length: 14; v_call: TRBV6-1; d_call: TRBD1
cdr3_nt: TGTGCCAGCAGCCCGGTACGGGCCATCCTCAACGAGCAGTACTTC; cdr3_aa: CASSPVRAILNEQYF; clone_size: -; j_call: TRBJ2-7; cdr3_length: 15; v_call: TRBV11-2; d_call: -
cdr3_nt: TGTGCCAGCAGTTTTGAGAACAGAGGCTACACCTTC; cdr3_aa: CASSFENRGYTF; clone_size: many; j_call: TRBJ1-2; cdr3_length: 12; v_call: TRBV28; d_call: -
cdr3_nt: TGTGCCAGCAGTACCGGGACAGGGGGCGAAGTCTTC; cdr3_aa: CASSTGTGGEVF; clone_size: -; j_call: TRBJ1-2; cdr3_length: 12; v_call: TRBV2; d_call: TRBD1
cdr3_nt: TGTGCCAGCAGCCCCCTTCCAGGCAACACCGGGGAGCTGTTTTTT; cdr3_aa: CASSPLPGNTGELFF; clone_size: few; j_call: TRBJ2-2; cdr3_length: 15; v_call: TRBV9; d_call: -
cdr3_nt: TGTGCCAGCAGTCATAAGCGGGGGGGCCGAGAGACCCAGTACTTC; cdr3_aa: CASSHKRGGRETQYF; clone_size: -; j_call: TRBJ2-5; cdr3_length: 15; v_call: TRBV6-6; d_call: TRBD2
cdr3_nt: TGTGCCACTAGAACTTTAGCCAAAAACATTCAGTACTTC; cdr3_aa: CATRTLAKNIQYF; clone_size: -; j_call: TRBJ2-4; cdr3_length: 13; v_call: TRBV19; d_call: -
cdr3_nt: TGCAGTGCTAGAGAGAACACTGAAGCTTTCTTT; cdr3_aa: CSARENTEAFF; clone_size: -; j_call: TRBJ1-1; cdr3_length: 11; v_call: TRBV20-1; d_call: -
cdr3_nt: TGTGCCAGCAGCTCCGAGGGGTTGGCTAATGAAAAACTGTTTTTT; cdr3_aa: CASSSEGLANEKLFF; clone_size: once; j_call: TRBJ1-4; cdr3_length: 15; v_call: TRBV7-9; d_call: -
cdr3_nt: TGTGCCAGCAGGGACAGGGGGCGAAGCTATGGCTACACCTTC; cdr3_aa: CASRDRGRSYGYTF; clone_size: few; j_call: TRBJ1-2; cdr3_length: 14; v_call: TRBV28; d_call: TRBD1
cdr3_nt: TGTGCCTGGAGTGTATCTAGCGGGGGACAGCAGTTCTTC; cdr3_aa: CAWSVSSGGQQFF; clone_size: -; j_call: TRBJ2-1; cdr3_length: 13; v_call: TRBV30; d_call: TRBD2
cdr3_nt: TGCGCCAGCAGCTTACGGGGGCGAGAGACCCAGTACTTC; cdr3_aa: CASSLRGRETQYF; clone_size: -; j_call: TRBJ2-5; cdr3_length: 13; v_call: TRBV5-1; d_call: -
cdr3_nt: TGTGCCAGCAGACCTACGGGGGGACAGGGCCACAATGAGCAGTTCTTC; cdr3_aa: CASRPTGGQGHNEQFF; clone_size: -; j_call: TRBJ2-1; cdr3_length: 16; v_call: TRBV11-2; d_call: TRBD1
cdr3_nt: TGTGCCAGCAGTGGGAGACTAGCGGGGGACACAGATACGCAGTATTTT; cdr3_aa: CASSGRLAGDTDTQYF; clone_size: -; j_call: TRBJ2-3; cdr3_length: 16; v_call: TRBV6-1; d_call: TRBD2
cdr3_nt: TGTGCCAGTAGTTATTTGACTAGCGGGGGAAGCACAGATACGCAGTATTTT; cdr3_aa: CASSYLTSGGSTDTQYF; clone_size: -; j_call: TRBJ2-3; cdr3_length: 17; v_call: TRBV19; d_call: TRBD2
cdr3_nt: TGTGCCAGCGATAGGAGCGGGGGGACTAAGAATGAGCAGTTCTTC; cdr3_aa: CASDRSGGTKNEQFF; clone_size: -; j_call: TRBJ2-1; cdr3_length: 15; v_call: TRBV6-5; d_call: TRBD2
cdr3_nt: TGTGCCAGCAGCGCCGGGACAGGGGGCTTAGCAGATACGCAGTATTTT; cdr3_aa: CASSAGTGGLADTQYF; clone_size: once; j_call: TRBJ2-3; cdr3_length: 16; v_call: TRBV13; d_call: TRBD1
cdr3_nt: TGTGCCAGCAGCCAATCGACAGTGAACACTGAAGCTTTCTTT; cdr3_aa: CASSQSTVNTEAFF; clone_size: -; j_call: TRBJ1-1; cdr3_length: 14; v_call: TRBV16; d_call: -
cdr3_nt: TGTGCCAGCAGCCCGACAGGGGGCCTGGCCAAAAACATTCAGTACTTC; cdr3_aa: CASSPTGGLAKNIQYF; clone_size: -; j_call: TRBJ2-4; cdr3_length: 16; v_call: TRBV28; d_call: TRBD1
cdr3_nt: TGTGCCAGCAGCGTAGACGGGAGGGGGGACAATCAGCCCCAGCATTTT; cdr3_aa: CASSVDGRGDNQPQHF; clone_size: -; j_call: TRBJ1-5; cdr3_length: 16; v_call: TRBV9; d_call: -
cdr3_nt: TGTGCCATCCAAACTAGAAAGGGCTACAATGAGCAGTTCTTC; cdr3_aa: CAIQTRKGYNEQFF; clone_size: -; j_call: TRBJ2-1; cdr3_length: 14; v_call: TRBV10-3; d_call: -
cdr3_nt: TGTGCCAGCAGTTCCCCCCGGACCACAGTCCAAGAGACCCAGTACTTC; cdr3_aa: CASSSPRTTVQETQYF; clone_size: -; j_call: TRBJ2-5; cdr3_length: 16; v_call: TRBV28; d_call: -
cdr3_nt: TGTGCCAGCAAATTCGGGGCCACTGAAGCTTTCTTT; cdr3_aa: CASKFGATEAFF; clone_size: -; j_call: TRBJ1-1; cdr3_length: 12; v_call: TRBV2; d_call: -
cdr3_nt: TGCGCCAGCAGCCTCCCCGGCCGGAAAAACACTGAAGCTTTCTTT; cdr3_aa: CASSLPGRKNTEAFF; clone_size: -; j_call: TRBJ1-1; cdr3_length: 15; v_call: TRBV4-1; d_call: -
cdr3_nt: TGTGCCAGCAGCATCGGGACTAGCGGGGGCCTTTACAATGAGCAGTTCTTC; cdr3_aa: CASSIGTSGGLYNEQFF; clone_size: -; j_call: TRBJ2-1; cdr3_length: 17; v_call: TRBV7-2; d_call: TRBD2